This entry lists 6 T cell receptor beta chains sequenced from one sample in a study of OX40 agonist ivuxolimab in advanced cancers. The library was made by the immunoSEQ multiplex PCR assay. The table was pulled from immuneACCESS by TCRdb, which kept in-frame rearrangements only. Such tables lose some clones; where checked, under half of the loss comes from unresolved V genes, and the rest has no known cause. Counted in this sample were roughly 35,000 clones; approximately 72% of them appeared once. The ten largest clones add up to about 13% of the sample. This specimen was CD4+ or CD8+ T cells sorted from blood, taken in a trial of the OX40 agonist ivuxolimab. Receptor source: an adult with an advanced solid tumor such as melanoma, head and neck, liver or kidney cancer.

This chain connects TRBV29-1 to TRBJ2-3; D remains ambiguous. Trimming left V 2 bases short and J 3 bases short, with 21 bases between. Germline V gene data show CDR1 as SQVTM and CDR2 as ANQGSEA. This CDR3 comprises 17 residues. DNA for the CDR3: TGCAGCGTTGAAACTCAAGGACGGACGGTAAAAACAGATACGCAGTATTTT. It codes for CSVETQGRTVKTDTQYF.

The sample holds a few counts of this clone. The chain links TRBV9 to TRBJ1-1; D is uncertain. This CDR3 has 15 amino acids. Trimming removed 0 bases at V and 3 bases at J, with 12 bases between. Germline CDR1 SGDLS, CDR2 YYNGEE. The CDR3 DNA is TGTGCCAGCAGCGTAGTAAGGGAAGGGCACACTGAAGCTTTCTTT. Translation gives CASSVVREGHTEAFF.

The sample holds one count of this clone. The chain employs TRBV27 and TRBJ2-3; 9 bases align to TRBD2. V was clipped by 4 bases and J by 3 bases; unmatched bases: 17. CDR3 length equals 19 residues. Germline assignment: CDR1 MNHEY and CDR2 SMNVEV (reference sequence). This CDR3 reads CASSSHLGREGRGTDTQYF. CDR3 nucleotide sequence: TGTGCCAGCAGTTCCCACCTGGGGCGGGAGGGCCGTGGGACAGATACGCAGTATTTT.

There are a few counts of this clone. The chain combines TRBV7-2 with TRBJ1-6; 9 bases are a match to TRBD1. J gave up 10 bases and V 4 bases, and 8 bases lay outside the gene matches. Germline values: CDR1 SGHTA, CDR2 FQGNSA. CDR3 length: 15 residues. This CDR3 reads CASSSHRGPGSPLHF. CDR3 DNA sequence: TGTGCCAGCAGCTCCCACAGGGGGCCTGGATCACCCCTCCACTTT. Combining the CDR3 with reference TRBV7-2 and TRBJ1-6 gives the whole variable domain GAGVSQSPSNKVTEKGKDVELRCDPISGHTALYWYRQSLGQGLEFLIYFQGNSAPDKSGLPSDRFSAERTGGSVSTLTIQRTQQEDSAVYLCASSSHRGPGSPLHFGNGTRLTVT.

The V and J genes are TRBV10-1 and TRBJ1-1; no clear D gene. CDR3 length: 16 residues. V was trimmed by 2 bases and J by 4 bases, leaving 17 bases between them. Germline lookup yields CDR1 WNHNN and CDR2 SYGVQD (reference sequence). The CDR3 loop reads CASSEGPTVKSTEAFF. In nucleotides, the CDR3 is TGCGCCAGCAGTGAGGGGCCAACGGTTAAAAGCACTGAAGCTTTCTTT.

This chain connects TRBV6-6 to TRBJ2-5, with 11 bases identical to TRBD1. Germline lookup yields CDR1 MNHNY and CDR2 SVGAGI (reference sequence). J lost 2 bases, V lost 2 bases, and 4 bases had no gene match. The CDR3 runs 16 residues. CDR3 sequence: CASSYGTGGQQETQYF. Written as DNA, the CDR3 is TGTGCCAGCAGTTACGGGACAGGGGGGCAACAAGAGACCCAGTACTTC.